This T cell receptor (beta chain) emerged from a study of monozygotic twins with inflammatory bowel disease. The CDR3 loop spans 16 amino acids. Looked up from germline, CDR1 is LNHDA and CDR2 is SQIVND (reference sequence). No DNA is given; TCRdb re-called the 5' RACE reads and lists each CDR3 protein once. The sample's table shows tens of thousands of distinct CDR3 sequences. The chain joins TRBV19 to TRBJ2-7; the D call of TRBD1 rests on TCRdb alone, since no DNA is present to check it. Sequencing input: blood. The sequence derives from a human donor with ulcerative colitis or Crohn's disease, or a healthy co-twin of an affected twin (not recorded which). The CDR3 region is CASSIDGTAVGYEQYF.